Below, 27 T cell receptor beta chains from the same sample are listed, as sequenced in a study of graft-versus-host responses after intestinal transplantation. Graft material was processed, releasing intraepithelial and lamina propria lymphocytes. Produced via immunoSEQ multiplex PCR; TCRdb's table is partial and in-frame only. This repertoire shows 15,000 or so clones, around 77% found once; its top ten account for over 3.5%. Specimen: ileum tissue, collected just under 28 days after intestinal transplant. The origin of the receptors is a human patient who received an intestinal transplant, so some T cells may come from the graft donor.

The gene calls are TRBV4-3 and TRBJ1-3; 7 bases are a match to TRBD1. Germline CDR1 and CDR2: LGHNA and YSLEER. The CDR3 runs 14 residues. V trimming: 6 bases; J trimming: 2 bases; junction bases outside the gene matches: 4. The CDR3 is CASRATGAGNTIYF. In DNA form, the CDR3 reads TGCGCCAGCAGGGCTACAGGGGCTGGAAACACCATATATTTT.

V is TRBV28 and J is TRBJ1-2; TRBD1 matches at 10 bases. J lost 0 bases, V lost 5 bases, and 9 bases had no gene match. The CDR3 covers 17 residues. Looked up from germline, CDR1 is MDHEN and CDR2 is SYDVKM. Here the CDR3 DNA reads TGTGCCAGCAGTCCGATTGGACAGGGGGGAGCTAACTATGGCTACACCTTC. It specifies CASSPIGQGGANYGYTF.

The chain uses TRBV10-1 and TRBJ2-7; tentatively, D is TRBD1 (6 bases). V was clipped by 6 bases and J by 2 bases, with 11 bases between them. CDR3 length: 13 amino acids. Germline assignment: CDR1 WNHNN and CDR2 SYGVQD (reference sequence). CDR3 DNA: TGCGCCAGCAGAAACAGGGTTACCTACGAGCAGTACGTC. Protein product: CASRNRVTYEQYV.

This rearrangement joins TRBV13 to TRBJ1-2; D remains ambiguous. V was trimmed by 5 bases and J by 3 bases, leaving 13 bases between them. Germline V gene lookup returns CDR1 PRHDT and CDR2 FYEKMQ (reference sequence). This CDR3 has 14 amino acids. In DNA form, the CDR3 reads TGTGCCAGCAGCCGTCTAACTACTCACTATGGCTACACCTTC. Translated, it gives CASSRLTTHYGYTF.

The chain recombines TRBV6-5 with TRBJ1-6; 7 nucleotides agree with TRBD1. The CDR3 spans 15 residues. The germline V gene encodes CDR1 MNHEY and CDR2 SVGAGI. V trimming: 5 bases; J trimming: 4 bases; junction bases outside the gene matches: 5. CDR3 in amino acids: CASSMTGSYNSPLHF. The CDR3 bases are TGTGCCAGCAGTATGACAGGGTCTTATAATTCACCCCTCCACTTT.

Only one count was recorded for this clone. The CDR3 sequence is CTSSQERGGTGELFF. The CDR3 DNA follows: TGCACCAGCAGCCAAGAGCGGGGGGGCACCGGGGAGCTGTTTTTT. The V call is TRBV1, the J call TRBJ2-2; the table's D call TRBD2 went unverified against the DNA. TRBV1 is an annotated pseudogene. This CDR3 region has 15 residues.

The rearrangement joins TRBV14 to TRBJ2-5; possibly TRBD1 for D (6 bases). Germline CDR1 SGHDN, CDR2 FVKESK. The CDR3 is 15 amino acids. Trimming took 1 base from V and 3 from J, leaving 12 bases between them. The CDR3 DNA reads TGTGCCAGCAGCCAAGGTATACAGGGAAAAGAGACCCAGTACTTC. This sequence encodes CASSQGIQGKETQYF.

There are a few counts of this clone. The chain's CDR3 is CAIRTDTEAFF. The CDR3 DNA follows: TGTGCCATCAGGACAGACACTGAAGCTTTCTTT. The chain couples TRBV10-3 to TRBJ1-1; possibly TRBD1 for D (5 bases). This CDR3 is 11 amino acids long. Trimming cost V 6 bases and J 3 bases, with 5 bases left between them. Germline assignment: CDR1 ENHRY and CDR2 SYGVKD.

The chain recombines TRBV4-1 with TRBJ2-3; TRBD2 agrees at 10 bases. Germline V gene sequence: CDR1 MGHRA, CDR2 YSYEKL. V shed 0 bases, J shed 5 bases, and the junction held 5 bases outside the gene matches. CDR3 length equals 16 residues. The DNA of the CDR3 is TGCGCCAGCAGCCAAGAACTAGCGGGGAATGTAGATACGCAGTATTTT. Protein: CASSQELAGNVDTQYF.

As regards this clone: It is likely a read error, because the conserved phenylalanine at the end of the CDR3 is missing. The CDR3 sequence is CASSLGGPQGAYGYTL. CDR3 sequence (DNA): TGTGCCAGCAGCTTGGGGGGTCCACAGGGTGCGTATGGCTACACCCTC. The chain carries TRBV5-6 and TRBJ1-2; tentatively, D is TRBD1 (6 bases). CDR1 is SGHDT, CDR2 YYEEEE, per germline. There are 16 residues in the CDR3. V lost 0 bases, J lost 5 bases, and 17 bases lay in between.

This chain joins TRBV7-8 and TRBJ2-7; 7 positions agree with TRBD1. The CDR3 length is 14 residues. The J segment lost 3 bases and the V segment lost 2 bases, leaving 4 bases of the junction unmatched. The germline CDR1 and CDR2 sequences are SGHVS and FQNEAQ. CDR3 residues: CASSLFAGGYEQYV. For the CDR3, the DNA is TGTGCCAGCAGCTTATTCGCAGGGGGCTACGAGCAGTACGTC.

The chain is built from TRBV6-7 and TRBJ2-2; 8 positions match TRBD1. TRBV6-7 is recorded as an ORF, its role being uncertain. Unmatched junction bases numbered 7, after V lost 0 bases and J lost 1 base. CDR3 size: 18 residues. CDR3 in amino acids: CASSYSGGTGGNTGELFF. In DNA form, the CDR3 reads TGTGCCAGCAGTTACTCGGGAGGCACAGGGGGGAACACCGGGGAGCTGTTTTTT.

This clone was recorded only once. The CDR3 is CASSGGKEGQGGGEKLFF. The CDR3 DNA is TGTGCCAGCAGTGGCGGCAAGGAAGGACAGGGAGGGGGAGAAAAACTGTTTTTT. V is TRBV25-1 and J is TRBJ1-4; TRBD1 agrees at 8 bases. The junction had 18 bases not matched to a gene; V was cut back by 4 bases and J by 8 bases. The CDR3 is made up of 18 amino acids. The germline gives CDR1 MGHDK, CDR2 SYGVNS.

This clone is medium-sized in the sample. J is TRBJ2-2 and V is TRBV28, with 11 bases aligning to TRBD2. Germline CDR1 is MDHEN and CDR2 is SYDVKM. CDR3 length: 18 amino acids. Unmatched junction bases numbered 13, after V lost 5 bases and J lost 5 bases. The CDR3 region is CASSTPGTSGTITGELFF. DNA for the CDR3: TGTGCCAGCAGTACGCCCGGGACTAGCGGAACCATAACCGGGGAGCTGTTTTTT.

This chain links TRBV21-1 with TRBJ1-1. TRBV21-1 is a pseudogene. This CDR3 contains 14 residues. The CDR3 region is CASSKRRRLKKAFF. The CDR3 DNA reads as TGTGCCAGCAGCAAAAGGAGACGACTGAAGAAAGCTTTCTTT.

The chain joins TRBV29-1 to TRBJ1-2; D perhaps matches TRBD1 (6 bases). Germline values: CDR1 SQVTM, CDR2 ANQGSEA. There are 15 residues in the CDR3. V dropped 3 bases and J dropped 6 bases, with 20 bases sitting between them. The CDR3 region is CSVDFGEGGGNGYTF. The CDR3 DNA reads as TGCAGCGTTGATTTTGGGGAGGGGGGCGGAAATGGCTACACCTTC.

To note about this clone: Other DNA sequences in this sample translate to the same CDR3. The chain joins TRBV7-2 to TRBJ2-5; D is possibly TRBD2 (5 bases). Looked up from germline, CDR1 is SGHTA and CDR2 is FQGNSA. The CDR3 runs 14 residues. The V end lost 3 bases, the J end lost 1 base, and 9 bases lay between the germline ends. The CDR3, as DNA: TGTGCCAGCAGCTTCGGCGGGCCCCAAGAGACCCAGTACTTC. Translated, it gives CASSFGGPQETQYF.

This clone was seen a few times. The V gene is TRBV6-1, the J gene TRBJ1-5, with TRBD1 matching over 8 bases. The J segment lost 4 bases and the V segment lost 0 bases, leaving 8 bases of the junction unmatched. CDR3 length: 17 residues. The V gene's germline CDR1 is MNHNS and CDR2 SASEGT. CDR3 amino acids: CASSEALQGAGNQPQHF. CDR3 in DNA: TGTGCCAGCAGTGAAGCGCTTCAGGGGGCTGGTAATCAGCCCCAGCATTTT.

The chain recombines TRBV7-8 with TRBJ1-1, with a weak D call TRBD1 (5 bases). Germline V lookup: CDR1 SGHVS, CDR2 FQNEAQ. The length of the CDR3 is 15 residues. The germline V and J ends were trimmed by 5 bases and 4 bases, with 17 bases remaining between them. The CDR3 region has the DNA TGTGCCAGCAGCCGTCGGGGGTATCAGTCCACTGAAGCTTTCTTT. As protein: CASSRRGYQSTEAFF.

In its sample, this clone was seen once. V and J are TRBV6-5 and TRBJ1-5; D possibly corresponds to TRBD1 (5 bases). Trimming cost V 2 bases and J 8 bases, with 10 bases left between them. Per the germline V gene, CDR1 is MNHEY and CDR2 is SVGAGI. CDR3 length: 13 amino acids. The CDR3 protein is CASSYGGEKPQHF. The CDR3 coding sequence is TGTGCCAGCAGTTACGGGGGGGAAAAGCCCCAGCATTTT.

The V gene is TRBV5-4, the J gene TRBJ2-5; the match to TRBD2 covers 11 bases. There are 18 residues in the CDR3. Unmatched junction bases numbered 10, after V lost 0 bases and J lost 3 bases. Germline V lookup: CDR1 SGHNT, CDR2 YYREEE (reference sequence). In nucleotides, the CDR3 is TGTGCCAGCAGCTTGGGCATCTACGGACTAGCGGGTGAAGAGACCCAGTACTTC. Translating gives CASSLGIYGLAGEETQYF.

J is TRBJ1-2 and V is TRBV30, with 11 positions matching TRBD1. This CDR3 has 14 residues. The germline V gene has CDR1 GTSNPN and CDR2 SVGIG (reference sequence). After removal of 5 bases from V and 3 bases from J, the junction contained 5 bases not matched to a gene. The chain's CDR3 is CAWFSGQGDYGYTF. CDR3 nucleotide sequence: TGTGCCTGGTTTTCGGGACAGGGGGACTATGGCTACACCTTC.

This sequence joins TRBV14 and TRBJ1-1; D gene uncertain. The germline V gene has CDR1 SGHDN and CDR2 FVKESK. The CDR3 has 16 amino acids. V lost 1 base and J lost 4, with 16 bases in between. DNA for the CDR3: TGTGCCAGCAGCCAAGTACAACCGTCGGAGAGCACTGAAGCTTTCTTT. Translated, it gives CASSQVQPSESTEAFF. The full variable domain, completed using reference TRBV14 and TRBJ1-1, is EAGVTQFPSHSVIEKGQTVTLRCDPISGHDNLYWYRRVMGKEIKFLLHFVKESKQDESGMPNNRFLAERTGGTYSTLKVQPAELEDSGVYFCASSQVQPSESTEAFFGQGTRLTVV.

This chain links TRBV2 with TRBJ2-5, with TRBD2 matching 15 bases. The CDR3 covers 18 residues. The germline V gene encodes CDR1 SNHLY and CDR2 FYNNEI. V gave up 7 bases and J gave up 2 bases; unmatched junction bases: 11. The CDR3 DNA sequence: TGTGCCAGCACCAGAGGACTAGCGGGGGGGCCTAATCAAGAGACCCAGTACTTC. Protein: CASTRGLAGGPNQETQYF.

About this clone itself: The sample contains more than one DNA sequence encoding this CDR3. This chain uses TRBV9 with TRBJ2-5, with TRBD2 matching over 7 bases. The J segment lost 5 bases and the V segment lost 2 bases, leaving 6 bases of the junction unmatched. The CDR3 length is 14 residues. Germline CDR1 reads SGDLS; CDR2 reads YYNGEE. The CDR3: CASSVGGGLETQYF. Here the CDR3 DNA reads TGTGCCAGCAGCGTGGGGGGGGGTCTTGAGACCCAGTACTTC.

This sequence joins TRBV7-2 and TRBJ2-5, with D possibly matching TRBD2 (7 bases). Trimming took off 8 bases at V and 1 base at J, with 14 bases between the two ends. The germline gives CDR1 SGHTA, CDR2 FQGNSA. CDR3 length: 14 residues. CDR3 bases: TGTGCCAGCTCCGACGGGGGGCCCCAAGAGACCCAGTACTTC. This codes for CASSDGGPQETQYF. Together with reference TRBV7-2 and TRBJ2-5, the CDR3 gives the full variable domain: GAGVSQSPSNKVTEKGKDVELRCDPISGHTALYWYRQSLGQGLEFLIYFQGNSAPDKSGLPSDRFSAERTGGSVSTLTIQRTQQEDSAVYLCASSDGGPQETQYFGPGTRLLVL.

The chain joins TRBV7-9 to TRBJ2-5; tentative D call: TRBD1 (7 bases). V was clipped by 5 bases and J by 3 bases, with 19 bases between them. This CDR3 is built from 16 residues. From germline, CDR1 is SEHNR and CDR2 FQNEAQ (reference sequence). CDR3 nucleotide sequence: TGTGCCAGCAGCGAACGACAGGGTAGGAGGGAAGAGACCCAGTACTTC. It encodes CASSERQGRREETQYF.